A single sample gave rise to the 21 T cell receptor beta chains below, sequenced in a study of blood T cell repertoires in COVID-19. TCRdb's table, derived via immunoSEQ multiplex PCR, lists solely in-frame clones and lacks some. This table holds over 50,000 clones, approximately 80% found once. The source material was PBMCs or T cells enriched from blood (not recorded which). Receptors were obtained from a woman aged 40-49 years with acute COVID-19.

The chain employs TRBV7-8 and TRBJ1-1; TRBD1 matches 10 bases. With 5 bases clipped from V and 3 bases from J, the junction kept 15 bases outside the gene matches. The CDR3 length is 18 residues. CDR1 is SGHVS, CDR2 FQNEAQ, per germline. CDR3 residues: CASSRYPRQGAIDTEAFF. The CDR3 DNA reads as TGTGCCAGCAGCCGATACCCGCGACAGGGGGCGATAGACACTGAAGCTTTCTTT. The entire variable domain, with the rest obtained from reference TRBV7-8 and TRBJ1-1, is as follows: GAGVSQSPRYKVAKRGQDVALRCDPISGHVSLFWYQQALGQGPEFLTYFQNEAQLDKSGLPSDRFFAERPEGSVSTLKIQRTQQEDSAVYLCASSRYPRQGAIDTEAFFGQGTRLTVV.

The CDR3 DNA sequence: TGTGCCAGCAGACTGGGACATATAGATACGCAGTATTTT. This gives the protein CASRLGHIDTQYF. J is TRBJ2-3 and V is TRBV28; D is possibly TRBD1 (6 bases). The CDR3 extends over 13 amino acids. V lost 6 bases and J lost 5, with 12 bases in between. CDR1 and CDR2 (germline): MDHEN, SYDVKM.

The chain couples TRBV25-1 to TRBJ1-1; D is perhaps TRBD1 (6 bases). Trimming removed 2 bases at V and 1 base at J, with 8 bases between. The CDR3 consists of 14 residues. Germline CDR1 and CDR2: MGHDK and SYGVNS. As DNA, the CDR3 is TGTGCCAGCAGTGAAAACAGGGCGAACACTGAAGCTTTCTTT. This gives the protein CASSENRANTEAFF.

The chain has TRBV4-1 and TRBJ2-3; 12 bases fit TRBD2. V lost 2 bases and J lost 5; bases outside the gene matches: 2. From germline, CDR1 is MGHRA and CDR2 YSYEKL. CDR3 size: 15 residues. In nucleotides, the CDR3 is TGCGCCAGCAGCCAACCGGGACTAGCGGGAGATACGCAGTATTTT. Encoded protein: CASSQPGLAGDTQYF.

The chain has TRBV19 and TRBJ2-1; TRBD2 matches 9 bases. Trimming took 5 bases from V and 0 from J; bases not matched to a gene: 8. CDR3 length equals 17 residues. The germline V gene has CDR1 LNHDA and CDR2 SQIVND (reference sequence). The CDR3 DNA reads TGTGCCAGTAGTCCATCTAGCGGGAAGAACTCCTACAATGAGCAGTTCTTC. This sequence encodes CASSPSSGKNSYNEQFF.

The chain links TRBV12-3 or TRBV12-4 to TRBJ1-1, with 7 nucleotides matching TRBD1. This CDR3 is built from 13 residues. The ends lost 5 bases at V and 6 bases at J; junction bases unmatched: 6. The CDR3 spells CASSDREVSEAFF. In DNA form, the CDR3 reads TGTGCCAGCAGTGACAGGGAAGTGTCTGAAGCTTTCTTT.

V usage is TRBV18 and J usage is TRBJ2-7; possible D gene TRBD1, 6 bases. The V gene's germline CDR1 is KGHSH and CDR2 LQKENI. Between the trimmed V and J ends, which lost 1 base and 3 bases, there was a span of 7 bases. CDR3 length: 13 residues. The CDR3 protein is CASSPQQGYEQYV. The CDR3 nucleotides read TGTGCCAGCTCACCACAACAGGGCTACGAGCAGTACGTC.

The genes are TRBV28 and TRBJ1-1; 7 bases are a match to TRBD1. J gave up 0 bases and V 1 base, and 2 bases lay outside the gene matches. The CDR3 runs to 15 residues. From germline, CDR1 is MDHEN and CDR2 SYDVKM. CDR3 DNA sequence: TGTGCCAGCAGTTTATCGACAGGGTTGAACACTGAAGCTTTCTTT. Amino acids: CASSLSTGLNTEAFF.

The CDR3 here is CASSFYGSTEQFF. Written as DNA, the CDR3 is TGTGCCAGCAGCTTTTACGGGAGCACTGAGCAGTTCTTC. The chain couples TRBV13 to TRBJ2-1, with D possibly TRBD2 on 6 matching bases. The CDR3 extends over 13 amino acids. Germline V gene sequence: CDR1 PRHDT, CDR2 FYEKMQ (reference sequence). V lost 3 bases, J lost 9 bases, and 12 bases lay in between.

V usage is TRBV7-2 and J usage is TRBJ2-7, with 8 nucleotides matching TRBD2. Trimming took 5 bases from V and 1 from J; bases not matched to a gene: 7. Germline V CDR1 and CDR2: SGHTA, FQGNSA. This CDR3 is built from 15 residues. The CDR3 loop is CASSPSGRRSYEQYF. The CDR3 nucleotides read TGTGCCAGCAGCCCAAGCGGGAGAAGGTCCTACGAGCAGTACTTC. Based on the CDR3 plus reference TRBV7-2 and TRBJ2-7, the full variable domain is GAGVSQSPSNKVTEKGKDVELRCDPISGHTALYWYRQSLGQGLEFLIYFQGNSAPDKSGLPSDRFSAERTGGSVSTLTIQRTQQEDSAVYLCASSPSGRRSYEQYFGPGTRLTVT.

This chain joins TRBV19 and TRBJ1-5; no clear D. Germline values: CDR1 LNHDA, CDR2 SQIVND (reference sequence). The V end was cut by 6 bases, the J end by 8 bases, with 8 bases between. CDR3 length: 11 amino acids. The CDR3: CASRTDEPQHF. The CDR3 DNA sequence: TGTGCCAGTAGAACAGATGAGCCCCAGCATTTT. The full variable domain, completed using reference TRBV19 and TRBJ1-5, is DGGITQSPKYLFRKEGQNVTLSCEQNLNHDAMYWYRQDPGQGLRLIYYSQIVNDFQKGDIAEGYSVSREKKESFPLTVTSAQKNPTAFYLCASRTDEPQHFGDGTRLSIL.

This chain links TRBV12-3 or TRBV12-4 with TRBJ2-7; D unclear. CDR3 size: 13 residues. Trimming removed 4 bases at V and 1 base at J, with 8 bases between. CDR3 amino acids: CASSSSLSYEQYV. The CDR3 DNA follows: TGTGCCAGCAGTTCGTCCCTTTCCTACGAGCAGTACGTC.

The J gene is TRBJ1-5, the V gene TRBV7-9; the D gene is possibly TRBD1 (6 bases). CDR1 is SEHNR and CDR2 is FQNEAQ in the germline V gene (reference sequence). The CDR3 contains 13 residues. V gave up 3 bases and J gave up 5 bases, with 8 bases separating them. CDR3 sequence: CASSFNRDQPQHF. The CDR3, as DNA: TGTGCCAGCAGCTTCAACAGGGATCAGCCCCAGCATTTT.

There are a few counts of this clone. The chain has TRBV11-3 and TRBJ2-2; 7 positions agree with TRBD2. This CDR3 spans 15 amino acids. The V gene end was trimmed by 3 bases and the J gene end by 7 bases; junction bases not matched to a gene: 8. Germline lookup yields CDR1 SGHNT and CDR2 YENEEA. In nucleotides, the CDR3 is TGTGCCAGCAGCTTGGGGGAGGGACGACTCGGGGAGCTGTTTTTT. This translates into CASSLGEGRLGELFF.

The chain has TRBV5-1 and TRBJ2-3; 9 bases agree with TRBD1. The junction had 7 bases not matched to a gene; V was cut back by 0 bases and J by 2 bases. This CDR3 spans 17 amino acids. Looked up from germline, CDR1 is SGHRS and CDR2 is YFSETQ. CDR3 sequence: CASSLAWTGVNTDTQYF. The CDR3 bases are TGCGCCAGCAGCTTGGCCTGGACAGGGGTAAACACAGATACGCAGTATTTT.

This chain uses TRBV7-8 with TRBJ1-5, with D tentatively TRBD1 (6 bases). CDR1 is SGHVS, CDR2 FQNEAQ, per germline. This CDR3 is built from 16 residues. V dropped 0 bases and J dropped 7 bases, with 16 bases sitting between them. CDR3 region: CASSLAEQGMRQPQHF. The CDR3 DNA is TGTGCCAGCAGCTTAGCAGAACAGGGAATGCGGCAGCCCCAGCATTTT. The full variable domain, in which reference TRBV7-8 and TRBJ1-5 provide the parts outside the CDR3, is GAGVSQSPRYKVAKRGQDVALRCDPISGHVSLFWYQQALGQGPEFLTYFQNEAQLDKSGLPSDRFFAERPEGSVSTLKIQRTQQEDSAVYLCASSLAEQGMRQPQHFGDGTRLSIL.

The V and J genes are TRBV5-1 and TRBJ2-1, with 8 bases fitting TRBD2. This CDR3 has 17 amino acids. From germline, CDR1 is SGHRS and CDR2 YFSETQ. V was clipped by 4 bases and J by 0 bases; unmatched bases: 9. The CDR3 DNA sequence: TGCGCCAGCAGCCCGCGGACTAGCAGAAACTCCTACAATGAGCAGTTCTTC. It yields the protein CASSPRTSRNSYNEQFF.

The chain employs TRBV7-9 and TRBJ2-6; 8 nucleotides align to TRBD1. The CDR3 is 16 amino acids. V lost 1 base, J lost 6 bases, and 5 bases stayed unmatched. Germline V gene sequence: CDR1 SEHNR, CDR2 FQNEAQ (reference sequence). The CDR3: CASSLETGASANVLTF. CDR3 nucleotides: TGTGCCAGCAGCTTAGAGACAGGGGCGTCGGCCAACGTCCTGACTTTC. The variable domain in full, completed from reference TRBV7-9 and TRBJ2-6, reads DTGVSQNPRHKITKRGQNVTFRCDPISEHNRLYWYRQTLGQGPEFLTYFQNEAQLEKSRLLSDRFSAERPKGSFSTLEIQRTEQGDSAMYLCASSLETGASANVLTFGAGSRLTVL.

This clone was recorded a few times. V usage is TRBV14 and J usage is TRBJ2-2; 7 nucleotides align to TRBD2. The junction had 7 bases not matched to a gene; V was cut back by 6 bases and J by 6 bases. The germline gives CDR1 SGHDN, CDR2 FVKESK. The CDR3 is 14 residues long. The DNA for the CDR3 is TGTGCCAGCAGACCCTCGGGGGGACCCGGGGAGCTGTTTTTT. It encodes CASRPSGGPGELFF.

The J gene is TRBJ2-5, the V gene TRBV19, with 7 bases identical to TRBD2. CDR3 length equals 13 residues. Germline loops: CDR1 LNHDA, CDR2 SQIVND (reference sequence). Trimming at V came to 11 bases and at J to 5 bases, leaving 11 bases not matched to a gene. The CDR3 DNA reads TGTGCCGCCTCAGGCCGGGGAGGGGAGACCCAGTACTTC. This gives the protein CAASGRGGETQYF.

The gene calls are TRBV5-4 and TRBJ2-7, with 7 bases lining up with TRBD1. The CDR3 spans 14 residues. V trimming: 5 bases; J trimming: 2 bases; junction bases outside the gene matches: 7. Per the germline V gene, CDR1 is SGHNT and CDR2 is YYREEE (reference sequence). In nucleotides, the CDR3 is TGTGCCAGCAGTTCTTACAGGGGTACCTACGAGCAGTACTTC. Residues: CASSSYRGTYEQYF.